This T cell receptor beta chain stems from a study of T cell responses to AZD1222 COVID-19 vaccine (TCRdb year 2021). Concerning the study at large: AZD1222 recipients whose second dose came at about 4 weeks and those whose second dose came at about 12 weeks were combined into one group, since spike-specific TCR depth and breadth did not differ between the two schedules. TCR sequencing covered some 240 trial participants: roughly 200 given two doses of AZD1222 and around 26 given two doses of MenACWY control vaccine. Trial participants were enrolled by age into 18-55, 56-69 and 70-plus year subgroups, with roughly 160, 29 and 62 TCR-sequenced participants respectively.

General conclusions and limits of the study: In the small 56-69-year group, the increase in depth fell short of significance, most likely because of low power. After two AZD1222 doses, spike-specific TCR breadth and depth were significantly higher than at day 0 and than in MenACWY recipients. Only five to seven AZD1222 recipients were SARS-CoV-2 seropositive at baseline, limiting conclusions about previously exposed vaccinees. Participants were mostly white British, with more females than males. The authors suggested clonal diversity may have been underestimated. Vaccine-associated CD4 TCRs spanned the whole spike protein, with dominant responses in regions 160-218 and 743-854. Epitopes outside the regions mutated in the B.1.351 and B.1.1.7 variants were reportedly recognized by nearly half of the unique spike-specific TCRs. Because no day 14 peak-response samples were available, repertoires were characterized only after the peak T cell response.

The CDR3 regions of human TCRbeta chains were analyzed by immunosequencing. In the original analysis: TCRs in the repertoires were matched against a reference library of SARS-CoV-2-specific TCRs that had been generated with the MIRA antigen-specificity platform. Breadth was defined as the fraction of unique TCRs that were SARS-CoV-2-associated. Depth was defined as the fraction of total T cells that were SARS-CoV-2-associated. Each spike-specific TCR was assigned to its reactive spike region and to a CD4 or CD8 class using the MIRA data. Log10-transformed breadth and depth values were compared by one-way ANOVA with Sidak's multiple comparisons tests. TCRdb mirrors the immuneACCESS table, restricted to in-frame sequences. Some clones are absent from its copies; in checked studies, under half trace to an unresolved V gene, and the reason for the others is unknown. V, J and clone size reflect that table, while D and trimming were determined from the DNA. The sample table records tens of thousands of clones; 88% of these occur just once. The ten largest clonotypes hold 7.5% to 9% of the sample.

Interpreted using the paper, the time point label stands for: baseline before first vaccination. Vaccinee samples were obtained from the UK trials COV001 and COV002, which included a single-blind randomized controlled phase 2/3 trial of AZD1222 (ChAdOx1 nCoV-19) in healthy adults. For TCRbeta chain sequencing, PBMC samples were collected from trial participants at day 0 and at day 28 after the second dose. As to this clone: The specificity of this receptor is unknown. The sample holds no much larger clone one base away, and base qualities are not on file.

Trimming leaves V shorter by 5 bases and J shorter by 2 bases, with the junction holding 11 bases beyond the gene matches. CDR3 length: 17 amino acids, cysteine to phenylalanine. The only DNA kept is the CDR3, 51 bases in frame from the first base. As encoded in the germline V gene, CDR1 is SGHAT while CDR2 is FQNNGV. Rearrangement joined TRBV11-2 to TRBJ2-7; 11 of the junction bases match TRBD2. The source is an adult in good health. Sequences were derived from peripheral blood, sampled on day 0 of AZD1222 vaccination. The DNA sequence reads TGTGCCAGCAGCCCCACGACCCCACTAGCGGGAGCCTACGAGCAGTACTTC. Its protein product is CASSPTTPLAGAYEQYF.